This note documents a single T cell receptor beta chain sequence. Its specificity is unknown. TCRdb's table, derived via immunoSEQ multiplex PCR, lists solely in-frame clones and lacks some. Among 100,000 or so clones listed, approximately 91% were seen once. These data belong to a study of T cell responses to AZD1222 COVID-19 vaccine. Study findings and constraints: Among the donors, most were white British and more were female, and clonal diversity was possibly underestimated.

The CDR3 spans 16 residues. The V end was cut by 6 bases, the J end by 5 bases, with 20 bases between. Germline lookup yields CDR1 SEHNR and CDR2 FQNEAQ (reference sequence). The sequence was obtained from an adult in good health. J is TRBJ2-1 and V is TRBV7-9; D unclear. The starting material was peripheral blood, obtained on day 0 of AZD1222 vaccination. The CDR3 loop is CASRHRLALGNNEQFF. The CDR3 DNA reads TGTGCCAGCAGGCATCGCCTGGCGCTAGGGAACAATGAGCAGTTCTTC.